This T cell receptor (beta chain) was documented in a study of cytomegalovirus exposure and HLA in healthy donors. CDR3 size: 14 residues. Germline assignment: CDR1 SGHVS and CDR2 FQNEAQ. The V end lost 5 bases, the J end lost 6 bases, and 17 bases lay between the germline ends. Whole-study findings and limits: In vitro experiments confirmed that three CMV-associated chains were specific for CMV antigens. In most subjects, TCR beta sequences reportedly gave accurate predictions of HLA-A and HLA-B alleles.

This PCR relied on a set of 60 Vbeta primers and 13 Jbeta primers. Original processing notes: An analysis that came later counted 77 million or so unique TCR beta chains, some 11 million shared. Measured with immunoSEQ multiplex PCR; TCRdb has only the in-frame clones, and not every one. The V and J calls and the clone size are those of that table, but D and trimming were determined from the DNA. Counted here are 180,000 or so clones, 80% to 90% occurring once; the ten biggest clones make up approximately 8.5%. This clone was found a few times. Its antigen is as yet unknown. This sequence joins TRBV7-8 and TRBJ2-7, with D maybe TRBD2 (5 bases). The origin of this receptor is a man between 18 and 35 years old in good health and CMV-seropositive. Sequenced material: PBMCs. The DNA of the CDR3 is TGTGCCAGCAGCATATGGACTCACTCGGGCGAGCAGTACTTC. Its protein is CASSIWTHSGEQYF. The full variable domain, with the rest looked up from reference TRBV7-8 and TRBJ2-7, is GAGVSQSPRYKVAKRGQDVALRCDPISGHVSLFWYQQALGQGPEFLTYFQNEAQLDKSGLPSDRFFAERPEGSVSTLKIQRTQQEDSAVYLCASSIWTHSGEQYFGPGTRLTVT.